This T cell receptor (beta chain) stems from a study of T cell responses to AZD1222 COVID-19 vaccine (dated by TCRdb to the early 2020s). Regarding the research as a whole: A total of about 250 trial participants underwent TCR sequencing, of whom about 210 had received two doses of AZD1222 and about 25 had received two doses of the MenACWY control vaccine. Enrollment into the trials was organized by age into subgroups of 18-55, 56-69 and 70-plus years, and those subgroups contained roughly 150, 30 and 60 TCR-sequenced participants, respectively.

The research as a whole found: A significant rise in spike-specific TCR breadth and depth was observed after two AZD1222 doses relative to day 0 and relative to MenACWY recipients. Epitopes outside the regions mutated in the B.1.351 and B.1.1.7 variants were reportedly recognized by nearly half of the unique spike-specific TCRs. Conclusions about previously exposed vaccinees are limited because only six or seven AZD1222 recipients were SARS-CoV-2 seropositive at baseline. Vaccine-associated CD4 TCRs spanned the whole spike protein, with dominant responses in regions 160-218 and 743-854. Participants were mostly white British, with more females than males. The authors suggested clonal diversity may have been underestimated. Because no day 14 peak-response samples were available, repertoires were characterized only after the peak T cell response. In the small 56-69-year group, the increase in depth fell short of significance, most likely because of low power.

The CDR3 regions of human TCRbeta chains were analyzed by immunosequencing. The published analysis was carried out like this. Repertoire TCRs were matched against a reference library of SARS-CoV-2-specific TCRs generated with the MIRA antigen-specificity platform. Breadth was defined as the fraction of unique TCRs that were SARS-CoV-2-associated, and depth was defined as the fraction of total T cells that were SARS-CoV-2-associated. Using the MIRA data, every spike-specific TCR was mapped to the spike region that the TCR reacted to and assigned to either a CD4 or a CD8 class. Log10-transformed breadth and depth values were compared by one-way ANOVA with Sidak's multiple comparisons tests. TCRdb's version of the immuneACCESS table is confined to in-frame rearrangements and falls short of the full clone set. An unresolved V gene accounts for under half of the shortfall where checked; the remainder is of unknown origin. V and J calls and clone size follow that table, whereas D and trimming were derived from the DNA. Here the sample has some 150,000 clones; over 75% occur a single time. The top ten hold 7.9% of the sample.

In light of the paper, this sample's time point label describes: about 28 days (+/-7) after the second vaccine dose. This specimen's treatment or condition label, interpreted: meningococcal conjugate vaccine given as trial control. The vaccinee samples were drawn from two UK trials, COV001 and COV002, one of which was a single-blind randomized controlled phase 2/3 trial testing AZD1222 (ChAdOx1 nCoV-19) in healthy adults. For TCRbeta chain sequencing, PBMC samples were collected from trial participants at day 0 and at day 28 after the second dose. A word on this clone: The antigen it binds to is not known. The record has no base qualities; no much larger clone is one base away.

V loses 0 bases, J loses 7 bases, and the germline ends lie 3 bases apart. CDR1 DFQATT and CDR2 SNEGSKA were looked up in the germline V gene (reference sequence). The CDR3 starts with the cysteine, ends with the phenylalanine, and has 11 residues. Only the CDR3 DNA is retained, 33 bases long and in frame from the first base. The material sequenced was peripheral blood, taken 28 days after the second dose of the MenACWY control vaccine. The chain couples TRBV20-1 to TRBJ2-2; a confident D gene designation cannot be given. The receptor comes from an adult who received the MenACWY meningococcal vaccine as a control. This receptor carries the CDR3 CSAREGGELFF. The nucleotide sequence is TGCAGTGCTAGAGAGGGCGGGGAGCTGTTTTTT.